The rows below give T cell receptor beta chains drawn from one sample of a study of cytomegalovirus exposure and HLA in healthy donors. Repertoires were generated with immunoSEQ multiplex PCR, while TCRdb's copy carries only in-frame clones and drops some. This table holds about 73,000 clones, 65% to 80% found once. Source material: PBMCs. The receptors shown here come from a man between 65 and 85 years old in good health and CMV-seronegative. CDR3s include the opening cysteine and the closing phenylalanine or tryptophan. A D gene is named only where the DNA matches it firmly. Clone size, where shown, is once, few, many, or a class for clones that have expanded.

TGCAGCGTTGAAGTTTCAGCGGGGGTTCAAGAGACCCAGTACTTC,CSVEVSAGVQETQYF,TRBJ2-5,.,TRBV29-1,TRBD2
TGTGCCAGCAGCGCCTGGACAGGGGACGGGTCTACCGGCTACACCTTC,CASSAWTGDGSTGYTF,TRBJ1-2,.,TRBV5-5,TRBD1
TGTGCCAGCAGCCAACCCACAGGGCAAGCAGATACGCAGTATTTT,CASSQPTGQADTQYF,TRBJ2-3,.,TRBV7-2,.
TGTGCCAGCTCACCGATAGTGACAGGGGAGATTAGTTCACCCCTCCACTTT,CASSPIVTGEISSPLHF,TRBJ1-6,.,TRBV18,TRBD1
TGTGCCAGCAGTTCCCGGCAGGGGCGAAACACTGAAGCTTTCTTT,CASSSRQGRNTEAFF,TRBJ1-1,few,TRBV27,.
TGTGCCTGGCTCCCGGCGGACAGATTCTATGGCTACACCTTC,CAWLPADRFYGYTF,TRBJ1-2,.,TRBV30,.
TGCGCCAGCAGCTTGGTTGCGGGAGCCAGGGAGCAGTACTTC,CASSLVAGAREQYF,TRBJ2-7,.,TRBV5-1,TRBD2
TGTGCCAGTAGTCCTAGGGGGCAGGGCCCTAATCAGCCCCAGCATTTT,CASSPRGQGPNQPQHF,TRBJ1-5,.,TRBV19,TRBD1
TGCGCCAGCAGACCGGACAGGGAGGACACCATATATTTT,CASRPDREDTIYF,TRBJ1-3,once,TRBV5-1,TRBD1
TGCGCCAGCAGCTCATCCGGGACAGGGATCTCCGGGGCCAACGTCCTGACTTTC,CASSSSGTGISGANVLTF,TRBJ2-6,.,TRBV5-1,TRBD1
TGTGCCAGCAGTTACCGGCAGGGAGGGTCTAATGAAAAACTGTTTTTT,CASSYRQGGSNEKLFF,TRBJ1-4,.,TRBV6-5,.
TGTGCCAGCAGCTTTCAAGCGGAGACCCAGTACTTC,CASSFQAETQYF,TRBJ2-5,.,TRBV7-9,.
TGTGCCAGCAGTACCACAGGTTCCAAGCCCTACGAGCAGTACTTC,CASSTTGSKPYEQYF,TRBJ2-7,few,TRBV6-6,.
TGTGCCGGAGGACAGGTTGGCGAGCAGTACTTC,CAGGQVGEQYF,TRBJ2-7,few,TRBV6-6,TRBD1
TGTGCCTGGACCTGGGGGGGTCTAGATACGCAGTATTTT,CAWTWGGLDTQYF,TRBJ2-3,.,TRBV30,TRBD2
TGTGCCAGCAGCCCTGCCGGGACAGGGGGACGGGAAGCTTTCTTT,CASSPAGTGGREAFF,TRBJ1-1,.,TRBV11-2,TRBD1
TGTGCCAGCAGCGAGGGAGGGATATACAATGAGCAGTTCTTC,CASSEGGIYNEQFF,TRBJ2-1,.,TRBV9,TRBD2
TGTGCCAGTAGCCCGGACTGGGACACTGAAGCTTTCTTT,CASSPDWDTEAFF,TRBJ1-1,.,TRBV19,.
TGTGCCAGCAGTGAGTTGGACTCAAATCAGCCCCAGCATTTT,CASSELDSNQPQHF,TRBJ1-5,.,TRBV6-5,.
TGCGCCAGCAGCCAAGGGCGGGGGAATGAGCAGTTCTTC,CASSQGRGNEQFF,TRBJ2-1,few,TRBV4-3,TRBD2
TGTGCCAGCAGTGAAACAGGGCACTCCAAGGGGAATGAGCAGTTCTTC,CASSETGHSKGNEQFF,TRBJ2-1,.,TRBV28,.
TGTGCCAGCAGGCCGACAGGGGCCCTCAATCAGCCCCAGCATTTT,CASRPTGALNQPQHF,TRBJ1-5,few,TRBV6-4,TRBD1
TGTGCCAGTATGACGGTAGCGGACTACCTCACAGATACGCAGTATTTT,CASMTVADYLTDTQYF,TRBJ2-3,.,TRBV19,.
TGCGCCAGCAGCTTGGAAGCGGGAGCCTACAATGAGCAGTTCTTC,CASSLEAGAYNEQFF,TRBJ2-1,.,TRBV5-1,TRBD2
TGTGCCAGCAGTTACAGGGGCTACGAGCAGTACTTC,CASSYRGYEQYF,TRBJ2-7,.,TRBV6-6,.
TGTGCCAGCAGTCCCTTGACAGGGGACGGAAACACCATATATTTT,CASSPLTGDGNTIYF,TRBJ1-3,.,TRBV27,TRBD1
TGTGCCAGCAGCCGGGGTGGGTTCAATCAGCCCCAGCATTTT,CASSRGGFNQPQHF,TRBJ1-5,.,TRBV28,.
TGTGCCAGCTCACCACGTGGGGGCCCCATGAACACTGAAGCTTTCTTT,CASSPRGGPMNTEAFF,TRBJ1-1,.,TRBV18,.
TGTGCCAGCAGCTTGTTGCCGGGAGGGGACAGGGTCCATGGCTACACCTTC,CASSLLPGGDRVHGYTF,TRBJ1-2,once,TRBV7-2,TRBD1
TGCGCCAGCAGCTTGCCCCCCCCGGGGGTCGCCAAGACCCAGTACTTC,CASSLPPPGVAKTQYF,TRBJ2-5,.,TRBV5-1,.
TGTGCCAGCAGCCGACAGGGGGCTCAGCCCCAGCATTTT,CASSRQGAQPQHF,TRBJ1-5,.,TRBV7-8,TRBD1
TGCGCCAGCAGCTTGGCCGTAACTGGCGGTTGGGCCGGGGAGCTGTTTTTT,CASSLAVTGGWAGELFF,TRBJ2-2,.,TRBV5-1,.
TGTGCCAGCAGTTTAGTGTTGAGGGGGAAAGGCTACACCTTC,CASSLVLRGKGYTF,TRBJ1-2,.,TRBV28,.
TGTGCCAGCTCACCTGGGACAGCTTATCAGCCCCAGCATTTT,CASSPGTAYQPQHF,TRBJ1-5,.,TRBV18,TRBD1
TGTGCCAGTAGCTTCAGGGGGCAGCCCCAGCATTTT,CASSFRGQPQHF,TRBJ1-5,.,TRBV19,TRBD1
TGTGCCAGCAGCCCGGGACAGGGCTATCAGCCCCAGCATTTT,CASSPGQGYQPQHF,TRBJ1-5,.,TRBV5-8,TRBD1
TGTGCCAGCAGTTACAGGGGAAAAGAGACCCAGTACTTC,CASSYRGKETQYF,TRBJ2-5,.,TRBV6-5,.
TGTGCCAGCAGCTTTGTTTTAGCGGGAGGCACAGATACGCAGTATTTT,CASSFVLAGGTDTQYF,TRBJ2-3,.,TRBV12-1,.
TGTGCCAGCTCATCCCCGCAGGGAAACTATGGCTACACCTTC,CASSSPQGNYGYTF,TRBJ1-2,.,TRBV18,.
TGTTCCAGCAGCTTCCTACAGGCAACTAATGAAAAACTGTTTTTT,CSSSFLQATNEKLFF,TRBJ1-4,few,TRBV7-9,.
TGTGCCAGCCACCTCCGGGACAACTCTGGAAACACCATATATTTT,CASHLRDNSGNTIYF,TRBJ1-3,.,TRBV19,.
TGTGCCAGTCCCCACGCACAGGGCAGTGAGCAGTTCTTC,CASPHAQGSEQFF,TRBJ2-1,few,TRBV21-1,.
TGTGCCAGCTCACTGACAGGGGGCCACTCTGGAAACACCATATATTTT,CASSLTGGHSGNTIYF,TRBJ1-3,.,TRBV18,TRBD1
TGTGCCAGCAGTCTGGGACTAGCGGGATTAGCCGGGGAGCTGTTTTTT,CASSLGLAGLAGELFF,TRBJ2-2,.,TRBV2,TRBD2
TGTGCCACCAGCAGTCCACCTATTAATGAGCGGTTCTTC,CATSSPPINERFF,TRBJ2-1,.,TRBV15,.
TGTGCCAGCAGTTTAAAACCAGGTGAAAGCTCTGGAAACACCATATATTTT,CASSLKPGESSGNTIYF,TRBJ1-3,.,TRBV28,.